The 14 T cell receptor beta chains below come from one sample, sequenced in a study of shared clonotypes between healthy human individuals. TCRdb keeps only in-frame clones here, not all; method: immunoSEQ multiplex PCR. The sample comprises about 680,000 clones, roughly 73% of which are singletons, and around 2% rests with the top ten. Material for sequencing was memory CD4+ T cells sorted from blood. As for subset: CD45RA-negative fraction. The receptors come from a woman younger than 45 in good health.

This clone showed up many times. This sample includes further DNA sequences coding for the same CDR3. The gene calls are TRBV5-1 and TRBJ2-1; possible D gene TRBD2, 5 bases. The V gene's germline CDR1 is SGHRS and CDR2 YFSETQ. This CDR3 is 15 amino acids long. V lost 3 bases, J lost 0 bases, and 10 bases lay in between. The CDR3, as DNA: TGCGCCAGCAGCTCGGACTCCTCCTCCTACAATGAGCAGTTCTTC. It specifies CASSSDSSSYNEQFF.

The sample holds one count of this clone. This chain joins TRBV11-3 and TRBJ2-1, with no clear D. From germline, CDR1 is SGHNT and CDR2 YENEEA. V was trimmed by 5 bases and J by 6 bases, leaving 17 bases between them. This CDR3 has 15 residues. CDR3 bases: TGTGCCAGCAGCCTAGGCACCCAAGCCGCCAATGAGCAGTTCTTC. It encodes CASSLGTQAANEQFF. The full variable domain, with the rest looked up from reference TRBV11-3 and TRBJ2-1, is EAGVVQSPRYKIIEKKQPVAFWCNPISGHNTLYWYLQNLGQGPELLIRYENEEAVDDSQLPKDRFSAERLKGVDSTLKIQPAELGDSAVYLCASSLGTQAANEQFFGPGTRLTVL.

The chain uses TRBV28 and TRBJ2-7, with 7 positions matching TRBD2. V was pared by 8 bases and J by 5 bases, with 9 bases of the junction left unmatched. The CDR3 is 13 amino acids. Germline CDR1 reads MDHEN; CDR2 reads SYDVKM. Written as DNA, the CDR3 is TGTGCCAGCGGGGAGGGGCTAGTCCACGAGCAGTACTTC. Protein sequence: CASGEGLVHEQYF.

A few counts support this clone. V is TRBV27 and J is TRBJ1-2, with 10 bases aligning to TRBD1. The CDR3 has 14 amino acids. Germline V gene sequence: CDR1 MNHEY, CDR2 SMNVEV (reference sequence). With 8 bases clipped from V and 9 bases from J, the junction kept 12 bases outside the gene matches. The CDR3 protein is CASQTGQGSGSYTF. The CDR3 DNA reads TGTGCCAGCCAGACGGGACAGGGGTCGGGCAGCTACACCTTC.

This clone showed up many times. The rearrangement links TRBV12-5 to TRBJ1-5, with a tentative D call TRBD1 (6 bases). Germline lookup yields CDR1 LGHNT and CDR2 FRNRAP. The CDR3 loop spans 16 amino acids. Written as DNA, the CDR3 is TGTACCAAACAGGGTCAAGTACCCTATAGCAATCAGCCCCAGCATTTT. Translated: CTKQGQVPYSNQPQHF.

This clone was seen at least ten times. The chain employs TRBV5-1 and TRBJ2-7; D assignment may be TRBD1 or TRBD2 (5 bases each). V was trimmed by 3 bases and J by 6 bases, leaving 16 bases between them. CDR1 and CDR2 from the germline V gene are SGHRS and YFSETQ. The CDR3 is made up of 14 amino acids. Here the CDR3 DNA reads TGCGCCAGCAGCTCGCGGACACGGGGCGGCGAGCAGTACTTC. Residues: CASSSRTRGGEQYF.

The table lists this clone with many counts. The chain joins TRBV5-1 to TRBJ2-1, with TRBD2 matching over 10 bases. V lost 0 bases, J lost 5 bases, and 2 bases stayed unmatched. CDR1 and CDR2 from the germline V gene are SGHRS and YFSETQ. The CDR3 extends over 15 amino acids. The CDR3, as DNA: TGCGCCAGCAGCTTGGAACTAGCGGGGAACAATGAGCAGTTCTTC. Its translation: CASSLELAGNNEQFF.

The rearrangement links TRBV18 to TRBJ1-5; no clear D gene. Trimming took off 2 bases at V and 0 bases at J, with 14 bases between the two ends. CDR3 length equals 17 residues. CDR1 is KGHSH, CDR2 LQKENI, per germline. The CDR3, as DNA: TGTGCCAGCTCACCAATACAAAGTTCCTCTAGCAATCAGCCCCAGCATTTT. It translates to CASSPIQSSSSNQPQHF.

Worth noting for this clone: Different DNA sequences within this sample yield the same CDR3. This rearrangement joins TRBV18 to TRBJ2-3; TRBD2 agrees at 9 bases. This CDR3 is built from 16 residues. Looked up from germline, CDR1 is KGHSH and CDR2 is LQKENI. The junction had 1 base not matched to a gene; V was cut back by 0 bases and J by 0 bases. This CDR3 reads CASSPPTSGSTDTQYF. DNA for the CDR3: TGTGCCAGCTCACCACCAACTAGCGGGAGCACAGATACGCAGTATTTT.

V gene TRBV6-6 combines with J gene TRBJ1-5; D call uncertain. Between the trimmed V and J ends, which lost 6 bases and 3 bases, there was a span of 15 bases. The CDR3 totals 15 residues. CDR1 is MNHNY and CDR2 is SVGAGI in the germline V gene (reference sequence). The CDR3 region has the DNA TGTGCCAGCAGAGAGACCGGGTCCTACAATCAGCCCCAGCATTTT. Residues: CASRETGSYNQPQHF.

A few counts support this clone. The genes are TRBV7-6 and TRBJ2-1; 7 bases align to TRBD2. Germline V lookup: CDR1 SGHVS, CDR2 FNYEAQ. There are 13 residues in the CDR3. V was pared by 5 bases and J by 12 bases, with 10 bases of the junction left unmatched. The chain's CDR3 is CASSAGLNFPQFF. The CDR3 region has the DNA TGTGCCAGCAGCGCGGGACTAAACTTTCCGCAGTTCTTC.

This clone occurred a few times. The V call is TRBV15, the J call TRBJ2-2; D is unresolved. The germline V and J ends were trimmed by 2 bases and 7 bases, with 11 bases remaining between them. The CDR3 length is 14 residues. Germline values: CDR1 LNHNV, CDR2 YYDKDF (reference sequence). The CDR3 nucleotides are TGTGCCACCAGCAGAAGGACGTTGGTCGGGGAGCTGTTTTTT. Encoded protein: CATSRRTLVGELFF.

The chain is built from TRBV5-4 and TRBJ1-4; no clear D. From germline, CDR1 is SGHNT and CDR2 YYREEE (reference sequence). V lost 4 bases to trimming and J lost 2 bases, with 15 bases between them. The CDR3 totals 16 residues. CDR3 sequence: CASSRSGVVTNEKLFF. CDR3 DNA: TGTGCCAGCAGCCGGTCTGGGGTTGTCACTAATGAAAAACTGTTTTTT.

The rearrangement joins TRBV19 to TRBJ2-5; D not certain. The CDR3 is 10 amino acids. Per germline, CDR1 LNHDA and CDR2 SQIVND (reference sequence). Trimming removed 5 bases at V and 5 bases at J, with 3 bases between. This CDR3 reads CASSSETQYF. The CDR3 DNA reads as TGTGCCAGTAGTTCGGAGACCCAGTACTTC.